The 8 T cell receptor beta chains below were found in one sample sequenced in a study of control samples from healthy donors and cancer patients. Method: immunoSEQ multiplex PCR; TCRdb's copy keeps in-frame clones and lacks some. The sample yields around 130,000 clones, approximately 90% seen once. The sample was blood. The receptors come from a man between 18 and 29 years old in good health.

The chain employs TRBV10-3 and TRBJ1-5; D call uncertain. V was cut by 4 bases and J by 2 bases, with 6 bases left in between. Germline CDR1 is ENHRY and CDR2 is SYGVKD. The CDR3 length is 13 residues. The CDR3 coding sequence is TGTGCCATCAGTGTGTCGGGCAATCAGCCCCAGCATTTT. Residues: CAISVSGNQPQHF.

The chain is built from TRBV2 and TRBJ2-5; TRBD1 agrees at 10 bases. J was trimmed by 4 bases and V by 3 bases; bases with no gene match: 8. The CDR3 spans 16 residues. Germline lookup yields CDR1 SNHLY and CDR2 FYNNEI. The CDR3 nucleotides read TGTGCCAGCAGTGATGGGACAGGGGAAATTTCAGAGACCCAGTACTTC. It yields the protein CASSDGTGEISETQYF.

A few counts support this clone. The chain is built from TRBV2 and TRBJ2-7; TRBD1 agrees at 10 bases. Germline V gives CDR1 SNHLY, CDR2 FYNNEI. J gave up 6 bases and V 11 bases, and 13 bases lay outside the gene matches. The CDR3 runs 14 residues. The CDR3 protein is CAGRDRGPSGEQYF. In DNA, the CDR3 is TGTGCCGGGAGGGACAGGGGCCCGTCAGGCGAGCAGTACTTC.

V usage is TRBV7-9 and J usage is TRBJ1-5; 12 bases are a match to TRBD1. This CDR3 has 17 amino acids. After removal of 1 base from V and 5 bases from J, the junction contained 6 bases not matched to a gene. Germline values: CDR1 SEHNR, CDR2 FQNEAQ (reference sequence). Here the CDR3 DNA reads TGTGCCAGCAGCTTAGATCCGGGACAGGGGGCATATCAGCCCCAGCATTTT. Translation: CASSLDPGQGAYQPQHF.

With regard to this clone: Within the sample, other DNA sequences also encode this same CDR3. DNA for the CDR3: TGTGCCAGCAGCGACAGCTCTGGAAACACCATATATTTT. Its protein is CASSDSSGNTIYF. The chain joins TRBV9 to TRBJ1-3; unclear D gene. Germline V gene data show CDR1 as SGDLS and CDR2 as YYNGEE. The V end lost 3 bases, the J end lost 0 bases, and 4 bases lay between the germline ends. There are 13 residues in the CDR3.

CDR3 protein: CSVGTLLEEKLFF. The CDR3 region has the DNA TGCAGCGTTGGGACGTTGTTGGAGGAAAAACTGTTTTTT. The V call is TRBV29-1, the J call TRBJ1-4; unclear D gene. Deletions cut 4 bases from V and 8 bases from J, with 14 bases between. The CDR3 spans 13 residues. Germline CDR1 SQVTM, CDR2 ANQGSEA. The variable domain in full, completed from reference TRBV29-1 and TRBJ1-4, reads SAVISQKPSRDICQRGTSLTIQCQVDSQVTMMFWYRQQPGQSLTLIATANQGSEATYESGFVIDKFPISRPNLTFSTLTVSNMSPEDSSIYLCSVGTLLEEKLFFGSGTQLSVL.

Remarks on this clone: The identical CDR3 is also encoded by other nucleotide sequences in the sample. The chain carries TRBV2 and TRBJ2-3, with 11 bases that match TRBD2. Germline lookup yields CDR1 SNHLY and CDR2 FYNNEI. Trimming cost V 3 bases and J 4 bases; bases outside gene matches: 3. This CDR3 region has 15 residues. The CDR3 nucleotides are TGTGCCAGCAGTGAGGCTAGCGGGGGGTCAGATACGCAGTATTTT. This codes for CASSEASGGSDTQYF.

CDR3 bases: TGTGCCAGCAGTACCATCCAGCCCTACACTGAAGCTTTCTTT. The encoded protein is CASSTIQPYTEAFF. This sequence joins TRBV6-5 and TRBJ1-1; no clear D. Germline loops: CDR1 MNHEY, CDR2 SVGAGI. The CDR3 is 14 amino acids. Between the trimmed V and J ends, which lost 5 bases and 3 bases, there was a span of 13 bases.